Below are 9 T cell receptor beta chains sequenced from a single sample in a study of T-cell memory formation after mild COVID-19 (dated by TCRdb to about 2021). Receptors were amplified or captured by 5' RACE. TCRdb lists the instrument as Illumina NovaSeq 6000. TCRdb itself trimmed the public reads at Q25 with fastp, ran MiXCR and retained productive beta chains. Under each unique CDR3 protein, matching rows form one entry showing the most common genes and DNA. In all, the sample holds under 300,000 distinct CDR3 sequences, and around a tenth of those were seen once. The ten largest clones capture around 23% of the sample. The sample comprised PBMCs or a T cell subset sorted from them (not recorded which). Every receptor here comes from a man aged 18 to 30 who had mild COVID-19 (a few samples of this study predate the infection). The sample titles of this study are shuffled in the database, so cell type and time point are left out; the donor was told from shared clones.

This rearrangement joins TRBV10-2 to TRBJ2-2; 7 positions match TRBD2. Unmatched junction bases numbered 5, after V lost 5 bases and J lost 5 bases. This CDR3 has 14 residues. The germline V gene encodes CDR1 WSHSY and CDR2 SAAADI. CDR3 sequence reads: CASSNQRGTGELFF. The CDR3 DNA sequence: TGCGCCAGCAGTAACCAGCGGGGTACCGGGGAGCTGTTTTTT.

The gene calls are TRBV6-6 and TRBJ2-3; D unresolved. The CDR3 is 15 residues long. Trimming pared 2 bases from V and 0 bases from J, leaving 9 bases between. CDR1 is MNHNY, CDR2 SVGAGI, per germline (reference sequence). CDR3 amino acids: CASSYRLVSTDTQYF. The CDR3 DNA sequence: TGTGCCAGCAGTTACCGTCTAGTTAGCACAGATACGCAGTATTTT.

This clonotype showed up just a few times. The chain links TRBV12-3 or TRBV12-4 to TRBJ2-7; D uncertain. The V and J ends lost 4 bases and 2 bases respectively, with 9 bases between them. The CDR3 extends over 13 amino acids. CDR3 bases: TGTGCCAGCAGTTGGGGTTACACCTACGAGCAGTACGTC. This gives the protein CASSWGYTYEQYV.

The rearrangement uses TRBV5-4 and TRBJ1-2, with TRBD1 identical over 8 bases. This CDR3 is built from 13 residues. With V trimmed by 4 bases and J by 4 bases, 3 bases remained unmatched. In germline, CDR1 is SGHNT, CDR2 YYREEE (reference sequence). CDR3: CASSAGTGYGYTF. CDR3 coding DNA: TGTGCCAGCAGCGCCGGGACAGGCTATGGCTACACCTTC.

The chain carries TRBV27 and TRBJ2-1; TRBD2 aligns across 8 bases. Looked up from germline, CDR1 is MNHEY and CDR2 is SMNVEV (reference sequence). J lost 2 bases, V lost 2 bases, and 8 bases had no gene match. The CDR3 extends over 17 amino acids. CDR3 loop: CASSLSPLRGAYNEQFF. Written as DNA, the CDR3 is TGTGCCAGCAGTTTAAGCCCCCTGCGGGGGGCCTACAATGAGCAGTTCTTC.

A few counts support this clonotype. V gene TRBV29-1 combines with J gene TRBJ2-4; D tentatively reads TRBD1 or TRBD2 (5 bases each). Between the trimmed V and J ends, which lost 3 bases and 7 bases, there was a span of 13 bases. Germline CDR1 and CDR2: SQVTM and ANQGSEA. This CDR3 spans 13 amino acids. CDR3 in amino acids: CSVEKGERNIQYF. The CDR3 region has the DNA TGCAGCGTTGAGAAAGGGGAGAGGAACATTCAGTACTTC.

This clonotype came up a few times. In nucleotides, the CDR3 is TGTGCCAGCAGTTTTGCAGGGGGCAGGAGCACTGAAGCTTTCTTT. This encodes CASSFAGGRSTEAFF. The V gene is TRBV6-5, the J gene TRBJ1-1, with 8 bases matching TRBD1. V shed 4 bases, J shed 4 bases, and the junction held 8 bases outside the gene matches. Germline lookup yields CDR1 MNHEY and CDR2 SVGAGI. The CDR3 has 15 amino acids.

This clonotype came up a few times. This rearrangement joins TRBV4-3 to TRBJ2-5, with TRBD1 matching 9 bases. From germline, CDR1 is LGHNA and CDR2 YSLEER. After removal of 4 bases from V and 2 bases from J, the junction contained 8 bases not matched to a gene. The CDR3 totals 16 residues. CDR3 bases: TGCGCCAGCAGCCGAAGGACAGGGGAGGTACAAGAGACCCAGTACTTC. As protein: CASSRRTGEVQETQYF.

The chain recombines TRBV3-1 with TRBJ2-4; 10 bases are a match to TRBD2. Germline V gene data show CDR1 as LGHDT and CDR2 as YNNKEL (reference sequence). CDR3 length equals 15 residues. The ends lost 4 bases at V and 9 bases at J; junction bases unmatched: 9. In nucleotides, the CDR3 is TGTGCCAGCAGCCCCCTCCGAAGCGGGGGGGTCATTCAGTACTTC. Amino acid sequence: CASSPLRSGGVIQYF.